This T cell receptor (beta chain) comes out of a study of identical twins (dated by TCRdb to 2016 to 2017). Notes on the research overall: TCR alpha and beta repertoires from monozygotic twins, unrelated adults of various ages and cord blood were deep-sequenced to test whether fetal clonotypes persist. To rule out contamination, the twin experiments were replicated at different times with different library preparation protocols. Overall results and qualifications from the work: Zero-insertion analyses could be partly confounded by invariant T cells such as MAIT and iNKT, although diverse VJ usage argued against such confounding for most clonotypes. A weaker excess of twin sharing was found in beta out-of-frame sequences because the signal-to-noise ratio was lowered by fewer shared sequences. Compared with coincidental sharing between unrelated individuals, an excess of low generation-probability sequences was observed among out-of-frame TCR alpha sequences shared between twins. Fewer insertions were carried by abundant cord blood beta clonotypes, a similar but weaker trend appeared in young adult naive repertoires, and no such trend appeared in memory repertoires. Because the same donors could not be followed over many years, the conclusions depended on cross-sectional statistical analysis. In monozygotic twins, recombination models systematically underestimated out-of-frame TCR alpha sharing, but the models matched the sharing seen between unrelated individuals.

This clonotype has just a few counts. Its binding antigen is unknown. Base qualities are not recorded, but no much larger clone differs from it by a single base. Only healthy Caucasian donors were included. The twin cohort comprised three pairs of female monozygotic twins, all aged about 18 to 29 years. Peripheral blood mononuclear cells were used as the source from which RNA for TCR libraries was isolated. The germline V gene gives CDR1 as MDHEN and CDR2 as SYDVKM. Relative to germline, V is 10 bases shorter and J is 2 bases shorter, with 18 bases between their ends. The CDR3 contains 15 residues, cysteine and phenylalanine counted. The sequence is cut down to CDR3 DNA, 45 bases in frame from base 1. Library creation used 5' RACE. Sequencing took place on an Illumina HiSeq 2000. Template switching introduced a universal primer binding site; the final cDNA contained a unique molecular identifier, enabling accurate counting of TCR cDNA molecules. Specific primers in the conserved constant-segment region were used to synthesize first-strand cDNA for TCR alpha and beta chains. Each cDNA library was double barcoded, with a SMART-Mk sample barcode plus Illumina barcodes, to control for contamination. Two successive PCR steps introduced TruSeq adapter sequences along with Illumina sample barcodes. TCR alpha and beta cDNA libraries were sequenced on the Illumina HiSeq platform with custom primers. The paper's processing steps were these. Unique molecular identifiers were extracted from raw reads with MiGEC, and CDR3 positions were determined with MiXCR. Recombination models were inferred per individual with the repgenHMM and IGoR tools using an EM algorithm. The tcR package in R was used for shared clonotype analysis, with sharing normalized by the product of cloneset sizes. To study raw recombination without the effects of thymic and clonal selection, out-of-frame nonproductive sequences were analyzed. Clones were called with MiXCR by TCRdb after fastp trimmed the public reads at Q25, and only in-frame beta chains were retained. Entries are consolidated by CDR3 protein sequence, retaining the most common genes and DNA. These V and J calls originate from TCRdb's pipeline instead of the authors' own analysis. Across this sample there are about 890,000 distinct CDR3 sequences, with around 12% seen only once. The top ten constitute roughly 1.6% of the sample.

Separately, the same data were catalogued under a study of yellow fever vaccine responses in identical twins. The second study reports: The authors reported that the T cell response to vaccination in identical twins appeared partly convergent and partly personalized. Focusing on identical twins, the study followed the T cell clones that responded to the vaccine, and did so with precision.

Sequenced: PBMCs. The chain uses TRBV28 and TRBJ1-3; the D segment cannot be called with confidence. The clonotype was recovered from a woman under 30 in good health. CDR3 region: CATLVVGSPGNTIYF. The DNA is TGTGCCACCCTTGTTGTAGGTAGTCCTGGAAACACCATATATTTT. Reference TRBV28 and TRBJ1-3 genes cover what lies past the CDR3, so the full variable domain is DVKVTQSSRYLVKRTGEKVFLECVQDMDHENMFWYRQDPGLGLRLIYFSYDVKMKEKGDIPEGYSVSREKKERFSLILESASTNQTSMYLCATLVVGSPGNTIYFGEGSWLTVV.